The 16 T cell receptor beta chains listed next were all sequenced from one sample in a study of vaccination effects on CD4 cells after COVID-19. Their cognate antigens are unknown. Clones were sequenced by immunoSEQ multiplex PCR, and TCRdb holds only the in-frame ones, with some missing. The sample yields 25,000 to 30,000 clones, around 85% seen once. Before sequencing, viral peptide pools were used by the ViraFEST assay to expand antigen-specific CD4+ T cells. The culture ran for about eleven days before CD4+ T cells were isolated. Two-dose vaccination with either BNT162b2 or mRNA-1273 was given to the participants. Specimen: CD4+ T cells from PBMCs cultured with SARS-CoV-2 spike peptides, collected after COVID-19 vaccination. The receptors originated from a human donor who received a COVID-19 vaccine. Some clones in this sample may be carry-over from other donors' samples.

The chain links TRBV19 to TRBJ2-5, with D perhaps assigned TRBD1 or TRBD2 (5 bases each). With 5 bases removed from V and 7 bases from J, the gap between germline ends came to 23 bases. Germline loops: CDR1 LNHDA, CDR2 SQIVND (reference sequence). The CDR3 is 16 amino acids. The CDR3 nucleotides are TGTGCCAGTAGTCCCCGATCCGGGGTACAAGGGGTGACCCAGTACTTC. Translation gives CASSPRSGVQGVTQYF.

The V gene is TRBV7-2, the J gene TRBJ2-3, with a weak D call TRBD1 (5 bases). Deletions cut 5 bases from V and 6 bases from J, with 15 bases between. The CDR3 runs to 14 residues. CDR1 is SGHTA and CDR2 is FQGNSA in the germline V gene. CDR3 sequence reads: CASSPRQIIDTQYF. Written as DNA, the CDR3 is TGTGCCAGCAGCCCACGACAGATTATTGATACGCAGTATTTT.

The V and J genes are TRBV30 and TRBJ2-3; D could derive from TRBD1 or TRBD2 (5 bases each). This CDR3 has 14 amino acids. Germline V gene sequence: CDR1 GTSNPN, CDR2 SVGIG (reference sequence). Deletions cut 0 bases from V and 1 base from J, with 8 bases between. The CDR3 DNA follows: TGTGCCTGGAGTGTTTTGGGACGCACAGATACGCAGTATTTT. It is translated as CAWSVLGRTDTQYF.

V gene TRBV29-1 combines with J gene TRBJ1-1, with D possibly matching TRBD1 (5 bases). The ends were cut back, 7 bases at V and 1 base at J, with 16 bases in the middle. There are 14 residues in the CDR3. Germline CDR1 SQVTM, CDR2 ANQGSEA. This CDR3 reads CSAVQQVKNTEAFF. The CDR3 bases are TGCAGCGCTGTACAACAGGTGAAGAACACTGAAGCTTTCTTT.

The rearrangement links TRBV11-3 to TRBJ2-5; perhaps D is TRBD1 or TRBD2 (7 bases each). Trimming cost V 5 bases and J 1 base, with 14 bases left between them. The germline V gene has CDR1 SGHNT and CDR2 YENEEA. This CDR3 comprises 15 residues. CDR3 protein: CASSLQGGSQETQYF. In DNA, the CDR3 is TGTGCCAGCAGCCTGCAGGGGGGGTCCCAAGAGACCCAGTACTTC.

The chain uses TRBV29-1 and TRBJ2-1; the match to TRBD1 covers 7 bases. V shed 7 bases, J shed 4 bases, and the junction held 7 bases outside the gene matches. This CDR3 spans 13 amino acids. The germline gives CDR1 SQVTM, CDR2 ANQGSEA. The CDR3 reads CSALGQIYNEQFF. CDR3 sequence (DNA): TGCAGCGCCCTGGGACAGATATACAATGAGCAGTTCTTC.

V and J are TRBV10-1 and TRBJ1-5; D gene uncertain. The CDR3 spans 13 residues. Trimming removed 2 bases at V and 5 bases at J, with 7 bases between. Germline CDR1 is WNHNN and CDR2 is SYGVQD (reference sequence). The CDR3 nucleotides read TGCGCCAGCAGTGAGGGACCCGATCAGCCCCAGCATTTT. Translated: CASSEGPDQPQHF.

The V gene is TRBV11-2, the J gene TRBJ2-1; 8 positions agree with TRBD2. V lost 5 bases to trimming and J lost 6 bases; unmatched junction nucleotides: 6. Germline-derived CDR1 and CDR2 are SGHAT and FQNNGV. This CDR3 has 14 amino acids. The CDR3 loop is CASSTRAGGNEQFF. CDR3 in DNA: TGTGCCAGCAGCACCAGGGCGGGGGGCAATGAGCAGTTCTTC. Based on the CDR3 plus reference TRBV11-2 and TRBJ2-1, the full variable domain is EAGVAQSPRYKIIEKRQSVAFWCNPISGHATLYWYQQILGQGPKLLIQFQNNGVVDDSQLPKDRFSAERLKGVDSTLKIQPAKLEDSAVYLCASSTRAGGNEQFFGPGTRLTVL.

The chain carries TRBV6-5 and TRBJ2-7; 8 bases fit TRBD1. V was pared by 7 bases and J by 9 bases, with 8 bases of the junction left unmatched. This CDR3 is 12 amino acids long. Germline CDR1 is MNHEY and CDR2 is SVGAGI. CDR3: CASTQGTGMQYV. The CDR3 nucleotides read TGTGCCAGCACCCAAGGGACAGGAATGCAGTACGTC.

This chain joins TRBV4-1 and TRBJ2-4; D is unclear. This CDR3 has 19 residues. Germline CDR1 and CDR2: MGHRA and YSYEKL. Trimming stripped 0 bases from V and 0 bases from J, with 18 bases between. The CDR3 here is CASSQDSIGFGKAKNIQYF. DNA for the CDR3: TGCGCCAGCAGCCAAGATAGTATAGGCTTCGGAAAAGCCAAAAACATTCAGTACTTC.

This chain uses TRBV7-9 with TRBJ1-1; perhaps TRBD1 as D (5 bases). Germline loops: CDR1 SEHNR, CDR2 FQNEAQ (reference sequence). The CDR3 length is 14 residues. The ends were cut back, 8 bases at V and 5 bases at J, with 18 bases in the middle. The CDR3 spells CASHVWGRKTEAFF. The DNA of the CDR3 is TGTGCCAGCCATGTTTGGGGGAGAAAGACTGAAGCTTTCTTT.

The chain is built from TRBV5-1 and TRBJ2-3; D uncertain. This CDR3 is 15 amino acids long. CDR1 and CDR2 from the germline V gene are SGHRS and YFSETQ. Trimming left V 0 bases short and J 4 bases short, with 12 bases between. CDR3 loop: CASSLGLPSPDTQYF. CDR3 sequence (DNA): TGCGCCAGCAGCTTGGGCCTACCCAGCCCAGATACGCAGTATTTT.

The rearrangement links TRBV2 to TRBJ2-5; no firm D call. Germline V gives CDR1 SNHLY, CDR2 FYNNEI. The CDR3 runs 13 residues. Trimming pared 3 bases from V and 4 bases from J, leaving 9 bases between. The CDR3 reads CASSDRIPETQYF. The CDR3 bases are TGTGCCAGCAGTGACAGGATTCCAGAGACCCAGTACTTC.

This chain joins TRBV24-1 and TRBJ2-2, with D maybe TRBD2 (6 bases). V was clipped by 5 bases and J by 4 bases, with 10 bases between them. The CDR3 is 14 amino acids. Germline CDR1 is KGHDR and CDR2 is SFDVKD. The CDR3 DNA follows: TGTGCCACCAGTGTAAGGGGAGGCACCGGGGAGCTGTTTTTT. It yields the protein CATSVRGGTGELFF.

The chain is built from TRBV7-2 and TRBJ1-2; D perhaps matches TRBD1 (5 bases). Germline V gene sequence: CDR1 SGHTA, CDR2 FQGNSA. V was trimmed by 1 base and J by 8 bases, leaving 14 bases between them. This CDR3 spans 14 amino acids. The CDR3 spells CASSLDGRVEGYTF. Here the CDR3 DNA reads TGTGCCAGCAGCTTAGACGGCAGGGTCGAAGGCTACACCTTC.

The chain recombines TRBV6-5 with TRBJ1-1; the D gene is possibly TRBD1 (6 bases). Trimming pared 6 bases from V and 11 bases from J, leaving 25 bases between. Looked up from germline, CDR1 is MNHEY and CDR2 is SVGAGI. There are 15 residues in the CDR3. The CDR3 nucleotides read TGTGCCAGCAGAGCCTCGGGAAGGTTCGGCGACAGGGCTTTCTTT. Translation gives CASRASGRFGDRAFF.